One and the same sample provided the 27 T cell receptor beta chains below, sequenced in a study of OX40 agonist ivuxolimab in advanced cancers. Assay: immunoSEQ multiplex PCR; the TCRdb copy retains only in-frame clones and omits some. This table has about 71,000 clones, about three quarters appearing once. The sample was CD4+ or CD8+ T cells sorted from blood, taken in a trial of the OX40 agonist ivuxolimab. The receptors stem from an adult with an advanced solid tumor such as melanoma, head and neck, liver or kidney cancer.

The sample holds a few counts of this clone. This chain joins TRBV19 and TRBJ1-5, with 8 bases lining up with TRBD1. This CDR3 spans 12 amino acids. With 9 bases clipped from V and 6 bases from J, the junction kept 4 bases outside the gene matches. Germline CDR1 and CDR2: LNHDA and SQIVND (reference sequence). CDR3 in amino acids: CASGRGLQPQHF. The CDR3 nucleotides read TGTGCCAGCGGCAGGGGGCTTCAGCCCCAGCATTTT.

This chain joins TRBV11-3 and TRBJ1-3, with D tentatively TRBD1 (6 bases). The CDR3 is 19 amino acids. Looked up from germline, CDR1 is SGHNT and CDR2 is YENEEA. Trimming took 5 bases from V and 0 from J, leaving 23 bases between them. The CDR3 nucleotides read TGTGCCAGCAGCCTTCCGATCCGGACAGAAAAGTACTCTGGAAACACCATATATTTT. Protein: CASSLPIRTEKYSGNTIYF.

CDR3 DNA sequence: TGTGCCAGCAGCTTAGAGGTAGCTTTCTTT. Translating it yields CASSLEVAFF. The chain combines TRBV7-9 with TRBJ1-1; D is unresolved. This CDR3 contains 10 residues. Between the trimmed V and J ends, which lost 1 base and 10 bases, there was a span of 4 bases. Germline V CDR1 and CDR2: SEHNR, FQNEAQ (reference sequence).

This chain's CDR3 is CASSPASNVLTF. The CDR3 DNA reads TGTGCCAGCAGCCCCGCCAGCAACGTCCTGACTTTC. The chain employs TRBV7-9 and TRBJ2-6; D not certain. The CDR3 spans 12 residues. V lost 5 bases to trimming and J lost 9 bases, with 8 bases between them. The germline V gene has CDR1 SEHNR and CDR2 FQNEAQ (reference sequence).

The V and J genes are TRBV14 and TRBJ2-1; no definite D call. V lost 5 bases and J lost 4, with 12 bases in between. The CDR3 runs to 14 residues. The germline V gene has CDR1 SGHDN and CDR2 FVKESK. The CDR3 loop is CASSFRDKYNEQFF. The CDR3 DNA reads TGTGCCAGCAGCTTCCGAGACAAGTACAATGAGCAGTTCTTC.

This chain connects TRBV19 to TRBJ2-1; 7 bases line up with TRBD2. The CDR3 contains 15 residues. V dropped 3 bases and J dropped 3; count of bases not matched to a gene: 5. Germline V gives CDR1 LNHDA, CDR2 SQIVND (reference sequence). CDR3: CASSISLAVYNEQFF. CDR3 bases: TGTGCCAGTAGTATTAGTCTAGCGGTCTACAATGAGCAGTTCTTC.

This clone was recorded at least ten times. The chain uses TRBV5-4 and TRBJ1-2; possibly TRBD1 for D (6 bases). Germline V gives CDR1 SGHNT, CDR2 YYREEE (reference sequence). The CDR3 runs 15 residues. Deletions cut 4 bases from V and 2 bases from J, with 15 bases between. The CDR3 loop reads CASSGRQDNNYGYTF. Here the CDR3 DNA reads TGTGCCAGCAGCGGACGACAGGATAACAACTATGGCTACACCTTC. Together with reference TRBV5-4 and TRBJ1-2, the CDR3 gives the full variable domain: ETGVTQSPTHLIKTRGQQVTLRCSSQSGHNTVSWYQQALGQGPQFIFQYYREEENGRGNFPPRFSGLQFPNYSSELNVNALELDDSALYLCASSGRQDNNYGYTFGSGTRLTVV.

As DNA, the CDR3 is TGTGCCAGCAGAGCCTACGAACTCGGGGAGCTGTTTTTT. Translating it yields CASRAYELGELFF. V and J are TRBV2 and TRBJ2-2, with D hard to call. The CDR3 spans 13 residues. Germline values: CDR1 SNHLY, CDR2 FYNNEI. Trimming removed 6 bases from V and 7 bases from J, with 12 bases in between.

The rearrangement uses TRBV19 and TRBJ2-1; no firm D call. Per the germline V gene, CDR1 is LNHDA and CDR2 is SQIVND (reference sequence). The CDR3 loop spans 16 amino acids. The germline V and J ends were trimmed by 1 base and 1 base, with 11 bases remaining between them. The CDR3 nucleotides read TGTGCCAGTAGTATAGGTCCGGCTAAATCCTACAATGAGCAGTTCTTC. Amino acid sequence: CASSIGPAKSYNEQFF.

The V call is TRBV29-1, the J call TRBJ2-6; D possibly uses TRBD1 or TRBD2 (5 bases each). The germline V gene has CDR1 SQVTM and CDR2 ANQGSEA. Trimming shortened V by 6 bases and J by 0 bases, and 18 bases separated the two germline ends. The length of the CDR3 is 17 residues. The CDR3 nucleotides are TGCAGCGTGGCGGAGGCAGGGACCCTCTCTGGGGCCAACGTCCTGACTTTC. It specifies CSVAEAGTLSGANVLTF.

The chain uses TRBV6-4 and TRBJ2-7; a weak D match, TRBD2 (6 bases). There are 17 residues in the CDR3. Trimming removed 2 bases at V and 1 base at J, with 18 bases between. Germline CDR1 and CDR2: MRHNA and SNTAGT. As DNA, the CDR3 is TGTGCCAGCAGTGACGATTCGGAGGGAAGGCCTTCCTACGAGCAGTACTTC. This encodes CASSDDSEGRPSYEQYF.

The V call is TRBV19, the J call TRBJ1-5, with D unresolved. Per germline, CDR1 LNHDA and CDR2 SQIVND (reference sequence). V was cut by 2 bases and J by 5 bases, with 13 bases left in between. The CDR3 loop spans 15 amino acids. The CDR3 loop reads CASSIPGLSDQPQHF. In DNA form, the CDR3 reads TGTGCCAGTAGTATACCGGGTTTGTCGGATCAGCCCCAGCATTTT.

This rearrangement joins TRBV7-9 to TRBJ2-3; D is ambiguous. CDR3 length equals 13 residues. Looked up from germline, CDR1 is SEHNR and CDR2 is FQNEAQ (reference sequence). V was trimmed by 0 bases and J by 6 bases, leaving 7 bases between them. The CDR3 region is CASSLAIGDTQYF. CDR3 DNA: TGTGCCAGCAGCTTAGCGATTGGCGATACGCAGTATTTT.

The V gene is TRBV29-1, the J gene TRBJ1-2; a weak D match, TRBD1 (6 bases). The V end was cut by 6 bases, the J end by 0 bases, with 20 bases between. Germline assignment: CDR1 SQVTM and CDR2 ANQGSEA. The CDR3 contains 16 residues. CDR3 nucleotide sequence: TGCAGCGTCGGAAACGCCAGGGGCACAGCTAACTATGGCTACACCTTC. It specifies CSVGNARGTANYGYTF.

On this clone itself: The same CDR3 arises from other DNA sequences in this sample as well. The chain combines TRBV7-9 with TRBJ1-1; D may be TRBD1 (5 bases). The CDR3 extends over 13 amino acids. V lost 2 bases, J lost 2 bases, and 6 bases lay in between. Germline V lookup: CDR1 SEHNR, CDR2 FQNEAQ (reference sequence). This CDR3 reads CASSLQGNTEAFF. The CDR3 DNA reads TGTGCCAGCAGCTTACAGGGTAACACTGAAGCTTTCTTT.

The chain uses TRBV5-1 and TRBJ2-1; 7 bases are a match to TRBD2. The germline CDR1 and CDR2 sequences are SGHRS and YFSETQ. Trimming at V came to 5 bases and at J to 5 bases, leaving 13 bases not matched to a gene. CDR3 length: 16 amino acids. The CDR3 loop reads CASRVDTGTMDNEQFF. The DNA for the CDR3 is TGCGCCAGCAGAGTAGATACCGGGACTATGGACAATGAGCAGTTCTTC.

Note on this clone: One end of the junction does not line up with germline, which may come from a read error. Different DNA sequences within this sample yield the same CDR3. The rearrangement joins TRBV6-5 to TRBJ1-2, with D perhaps TRBD1 (5 bases). The CDR3 loop spans 14 amino acids. CDR1 MNHEY and CDR2 SVGAGI come from the germline V gene. The chain's CDR3 is CASSPRGSDYGYTF. In DNA, the CDR3 is TGTGCCAGCAGCCCTAGGGGATCGGACTATGGTTACACCTTC.

This chain links TRBV10-2 with TRBJ1-2; 8 bases are shared with TRBD1. Germline CDR1 is WSHSY and CDR2 is SAAADI. V trimming: 6 bases; J trimming: 9 bases; junction bases outside the gene matches: 6. The CDR3 contains 12 residues. CDR3 sequence: CASSSQGESYTF. CDR3 DNA sequence: TGCGCCAGCAGCTCACAGGGGGAGAGCTACACCTTC.

The V call is TRBV5-1, the J call TRBJ1-2, with TRBD1 as a possible D gene (6 bases). The CDR3 extends over 13 amino acids. The germline V gene encodes CDR1 SGHRS and CDR2 YFSETQ. The V end was cut by 7 bases, the J end by 4 bases, with 14 bases between. CDR3 region: CASFGDKGYGYTF. The CDR3 DNA reads TGCGCCAGCTTTGGGGACAAGGGCTATGGCTACACCTTC.

This chain links TRBV19 with TRBJ1-1; D might be TRBD1 (5 bases). The V gene lost 5 bases and the J gene lost 4 bases, with 14 bases spanning the gap. The CDR3 contains 14 residues. CDR1 and CDR2 from the germline V gene are LNHDA and SQIVND (reference sequence). The chain's CDR3 is CASSVERGVTEAFF. DNA of the CDR3: TGTGCCAGTAGTGTCGAGCGGGGGGTCACTGAAGCTTTCTTT.

Worth noting for this clone: It is unclear where the CDR3 begins or ends on the DNA, so no DNA is shown, and the CDR3 is as TCRdb lists it. The rearrangement links TRBV21-1 to TRBJ1-1; the tabulated D call, TRBD1, remains unverified against the DNA. TRBV21-1 corresponds to a pseudogene. The CDR3 is made up of 16 amino acids, end residues included. CDR3 residues: CASSKVVGQGNTEAFF.

Of note for this clone: A much larger clone lies a single base off, so this may be a read error. For the CDR3, the DNA is TGTGCCAGCAGTTACACGGACACCGGGGAGCTGTTTTTT. Encoded protein: CASSYTDTGELFF. V and J are TRBV6-6 and TRBJ2-2; unclear D gene. The germline V gene has CDR1 MNHNY and CDR2 SVGAGI (reference sequence). This CDR3 has 13 residues. V was clipped by 2 bases and J by 3 bases, with 4 bases between them.

This clone has just a few counts. The J gene is TRBJ1-6, the V gene TRBV6-5, with D unclear. The CDR3 length is 16 residues. Trimming shortened V by 1 base and J by 5 bases, and 12 bases separated the two germline ends. CDR1 and CDR2 (germline): MNHEY, SVGAGI. DNA for the CDR3: TGTGCCAGCAGTTACTACTCTTCTGGGGATAATTCACCCCTCCACTTT. It encodes CASSYYSSGDNSPLHF.

The chain links TRBV10-3 to TRBJ2-7; 8 bases align to TRBD2. CDR3 length: 14 amino acids. From germline, CDR1 is ENHRY and CDR2 SYGVKD. Germline trimming cut 6 bases from V and 12 bases from J; bases unmatched to any gene: 16. In DNA form, the CDR3 reads TGTGCCATCAGCGACCCCAACGGACTAGCAGTTCCGTACTTC. It specifies CAISDPNGLAVPYF.

V is TRBV29-1 and J is TRBJ2-5; D gene ambiguous. Per the germline V gene, CDR1 is SQVTM and CDR2 is ANQGSEA. V was pared by 6 bases and J by 3 bases, with 11 bases between. The CDR3 has 12 residues. CDR3 sequence reads: CSVADGEETQYF. The DNA of the CDR3 is TGCAGCGTGGCCGACGGAGAAGAGACCCAGTACTTC. Based on the CDR3 plus reference TRBV29-1 and TRBJ2-5, the full variable domain is SAVISQKPSRDICQRGTSLTIQCQVDSQVTMMFWYRQQPGQSLTLIATANQGSEATYESGFVIDKFPISRPNLTFSTLTVSNMSPEDSSIYLCSVADGEETQYFGPGTRLLVL.

This chain connects TRBV5-6 to TRBJ2-2; D tentatively reads TRBD1 or TRBD2 (5 bases each). Germline loops: CDR1 SGHDT, CDR2 YYEEEE. V lost 4 bases and J 3 bases, leaving 16 bases between the germline ends. CDR3 length: 16 residues. The DNA for the CDR3 is TGTGCCAGCAGCGGGGGTTGGGATTCTCACACCGGGGAGCTGTTTTTT. Its protein product is CASSGGWDSHTGELFF. Variable domain in full (rest from reference TRBV5-6 and TRBJ2-2): DAGVTQSPTHLIKTRGQQVTLRCSPKSGHDTVSWYQQALGQGPQFIFQYYEEEERQRGNFPDRFSGHQFPNYSSELNVNALLLGDSALYLCASSGGWDSHTGELFFGEGSRLTVL.

The chain joins TRBV19 to TRBJ1-1, with D possibly being TRBD1 (6 bases). V lost 7 bases to trimming and J lost 0 bases, with 15 bases between them. CDR1 and CDR2 from the germline V gene are LNHDA and SQIVND (reference sequence). This CDR3 region has 15 residues. The CDR3 bases are TGTGCCAGTACCTCTAGGGGGGGGCTGAACACTGAAGCTTTCTTT. Encoded protein: CASTSRGGLNTEAFF. The whole variable domain, remainder taken from reference TRBV19 and TRBJ1-1, is DGGITQSPKYLFRKEGQNVTLSCEQNLNHDAMYWYRQDPGQGLRLIYYSQIVNDFQKGDIAEGYSVSREKKESFPLTVTSAQKNPTAFYLCASTSRGGLNTEAFFGQGTRLTVV.